A single sample is the source of the 23 T cell receptor beta chains below, sequenced in a study of identical twins. In TCRdb, the 5' RACE reads were re-called with MiXCR into one record per CDR3 protein. The table lists 1.5 million to 2 million distinct CDR3 sequences, around a third of them singletons. Material for sequencing was cord blood. These receptors originate from a newborn girl in good health.

This rearrangement joins TRBV29-1 to TRBJ2-7, with D possibly TRBD1 on 5 matching bases. This CDR3 spans 14 amino acids. Trimming cost V 3 bases and J 4 bases, with 16 bases left between them. Germline CDR1 and CDR2: SQVTM and ANQGSEA. For the CDR3, the DNA is TGCAGCGTTGAGGGGCAGGGTCCCGCGTACGAGCAGTACTTC. Translated, it gives CSVEGQGPAYEQYF.

Ten or more counts support this clonotype. The genes are TRBV20-1 and TRBJ2-7; 7 bases line up with TRBD1. The CDR3 extends over 14 amino acids. Per germline, CDR1 DFQATT and CDR2 SNEGSKA (reference sequence). Unmatched junction bases numbered 7, after V lost 0 bases and J lost 5 bases. The CDR3 DNA is TGCAGTGCTAGAGATCGAGACAGGGTACACGAGCAGTACTTC. Amino acids: CSARDRDRVHEQYF.

This rearrangement joins TRBV27 to TRBJ1-2; 8 bases are a match to TRBD1. This CDR3 is built from 14 residues. V was pared by 4 bases and J by 5 bases, with 6 bases of the junction left unmatched. Germline V gene sequence: CDR1 MNHEY, CDR2 SMNVEV (reference sequence). The DNA of the CDR3 is TGTGCCAGCAGTTCCCGGACAGGGAAATATGGCTACACCTTC. Amino acid sequence: CASSSRTGKYGYTF.

The gene calls are TRBV15 and TRBJ2-1; TRBD1 is a possible D gene (6 bases). This CDR3 has 16 amino acids. CDR1 LNHNV and CDR2 YYDKDF come from the germline V gene (reference sequence). Trimming took off 1 base at V and 6 bases at J, with 16 bases between the two ends. The CDR3 region has the DNA TGTGCCACCAGCAGAGGGTTACAGGGTGTGGTCAATGAGCAGTTCTTC. Its translation: CATSRGLQGVVNEQFF.

The J gene is TRBJ2-7, the V gene TRBV10-3, with TRBD1 identical over 7 bases. The better agreement between TRBJ2-4 and the DNA end casts doubt on the J call. The CDR3 sequence is 13 residues long. Germline lookup yields CDR1 ENHRY and CDR2 SYGVKD. CDR3 in DNA: TGTGCCACCGGCCCACAGGGGAGAAACATTCAGTACTTC. Translated, it gives CATGPQGRNIQYF.

There are a few counts of this clonotype. V is TRBV27 and J is TRBJ2-1; D is perhaps TRBD1 (6 bases). The germline gives CDR1 MNHEY, CDR2 SMNVEV (reference sequence). This CDR3 has 16 residues. The V end was cut by 6 bases, the J end by 7 bases, with 22 bases between. The CDR3 sequence is CASSLLGQGTGNEQFF. The CDR3, as DNA: TGTGCCAGCAGCCTACTCGGCCAGGGCACAGGGAATGAGCAGTTCTTC.

The table lists this clonotype with a few counts. V usage is TRBV5-1 and J usage is TRBJ2-1; D unresolved. Germline CDR1 and CDR2: SGHRS and YFSETQ. The CDR3 consists of 16 residues. Trimming cost V 2 bases and J 8 bases, with 20 bases left between them. CDR3 region: CASSFGRHLIFYEQFF. The CDR3 coding sequence is TGCGCCAGCAGCTTCGGCAGGCACTTAATCTTCTATGAGCAGTTCTTC.

There are a few counts of this clonotype. The chain recombines TRBV5-6 with TRBJ2-3, with 8 positions matching TRBD2. Germline V lookup: CDR1 SGHDT, CDR2 YYEEEE. The trim removed 0 bases at V and 2 bases at J, leaving 5 bases unmatched. The CDR3 spans 16 residues. For the CDR3, the DNA is TGTGCCAGCAGCTTGGAGCGGGGGAGGTCCACAGATACGCAGTATTTT. It codes for CASSLERGRSTDTQYF.

This clonotype was seen many times. V gene TRBV10-3 combines with J gene TRBJ2-1, with 12 bases lining up with TRBD1. J lost 5 bases, V lost 3 bases, and 5 bases had no gene match. This CDR3 region has 16 residues. Germline V gene data show CDR1 as ENHRY and CDR2 as SYGVKD. The CDR3 DNA reads as TGTGCCATCAGTGAAGGGGGACAGGGGGCTAACAATGAGCAGTTCTTC. It specifies CAISEGGQGANNEQFF.

This clonotype was observed a handful of times. DNA for the CDR3: TGTGCCTGGGGACAGTTCTACAATGAGCAGTTCTTC. This translates into CAWGQFYNEQFF. The chain joins TRBV30 to TRBJ2-1; a weak D match, TRBD1 (6 bases). V lost 5 bases and J 3 bases, leaving 8 bases between the germline ends. The CDR3 length is 12 residues. CDR1 is GTSNPN and CDR2 is SVGIG in the germline V gene (reference sequence).

This chain joins TRBV20-1 and TRBJ1-5; D not resolved. The germline V gene encodes CDR1 DFQATT and CDR2 SNEGSKA (reference sequence). The CDR3 extends over 15 amino acids. Trimming took 0 bases from V and 0 from J, leaving 9 bases between them. The CDR3 loop is CSARDGAYSNQPQHF. Written as DNA, the CDR3 is TGCAGTGCTAGAGATGGAGCTTATAGCAATCAGCCCCAGCATTTT.

This clonotype has only a few counts. The chain links TRBV24-1 to TRBJ2-1; 7 bases fit TRBD2. Germline loops: CDR1 KGHDR, CDR2 SFDVKD. The CDR3 has 14 residues. The V and J ends lost 9 bases and 8 bases, in that order; junction bases with no gene match: 12. CDR3 in amino acids: CATGLVVFSDEQFF. The CDR3 DNA reads as TGTGCCACCGGACTAGTCGTATTTTCGGATGAGCAGTTCTTC.

The DNA for the CDR3 is TGCGCCAGCAGCCAATTGCTGGACGGAACCTACGAGCAGTACTTC. Translating it yields CASSQLLDGTYEQYF. The V and J genes are TRBV4-3 and TRBJ2-7, with D unclear. V gave up 2 bases and J gave up 2 bases, with 13 bases separating them. This CDR3 has 15 amino acids. Germline V gene data show CDR1 as LGHNA and CDR2 as YSLEER.

A word on this clonotype: One junction end does not reproduce the germline sequence, and a read error may be involved. This sequence joins TRBV12-3 or TRBV12-4 and TRBJ2-5, with TRBD1 matching over 7 bases. The CDR3 contains 12 residues. The CDR3 region is CASSRDRETKYF. CDR3 coding DNA: TGTGCCAGCAGCCGGGACAGAGAGACCAAGTACTTC.

The V and J genes are TRBV6-1 and TRBJ1-1; possible D gene TRBD1, 5 bases. The V end was cut by 6 bases, the J end by 1 base, with 12 bases between. The CDR3 extends over 14 amino acids. The germline CDR1 and CDR2 sequences are MNHNS and SASEGT. The CDR3 DNA follows: TGTGCCAGCAGGGTTACCCAGGGGAACACTGAAGCTTTCTTT. Amino acids: CASRVTQGNTEAFF.

The chain joins TRBV5-6 to TRBJ1-2, with D hard to call. Germline assignment: CDR1 SGHDT and CDR2 YYEEEE. The CDR3 runs 15 residues. Trimming shortened V by 0 bases and J by 3 bases, and 12 bases separated the two germline ends. DNA for the CDR3: TGTGCCAGCAGCTTGGCCGTCCGGACTCACTATGGCTACACCTTC. Residues: CASSLAVRTHYGYTF.

This clonotype was detected many times. This chain connects TRBV27 to TRBJ2-4; 7 bases map to TRBD2. The J segment lost 9 bases and the V segment lost 7 bases, leaving 6 bases of the junction unmatched. The CDR3 spans 12 residues. Germline V gene data show CDR1 as MNHEY and CDR2 as SMNVEV (reference sequence). The CDR3 region is CASTDGEGIQYF. The CDR3 nucleotides read TGTGCCAGCACAGACGGGGAGGGCATTCAGTACTTC.

The chain joins TRBV28 to TRBJ2-7; weak D call: TRBD2 (5 bases). V lost 7 bases and J lost 3, with 13 bases in between. The germline V gene has CDR1 MDHEN and CDR2 SYDVKM. The CDR3 contains 13 residues. The CDR3 DNA sequence: TGTGCCAGCATCCCACGAGAGGGCTACGAGCAGTACTTC. Translating it yields CASIPREGYEQYF.

The V and J genes are TRBV9 and TRBJ1-2, with D unresolved. Germline V lookup: CDR1 SGDLS, CDR2 YYNGEE. The V end was cut by 0 bases, the J end by 4 bases, with 10 bases between. This CDR3 comprises 14 residues. The CDR3 protein is CASSVDTAPYGYTF. In DNA, the CDR3 is TGTGCCAGCAGCGTAGATACCGCACCCTATGGCTACACCTTC.

This clonotype was counted between two and nine times. This CDR3 is CASSPTKGRQETQYF. In DNA form, the CDR3 reads TGCGCCAGCAGCCCTACGAAGGGTAGGCAAGAGACCCAGTACTTC. The V and J genes are TRBV5-1 and TRBJ2-5; D not resolved. CDR3 size: 15 residues. Germline V gene data show CDR1 as SGHRS and CDR2 as YFSETQ. V gave up 4 bases and J gave up 2 bases, with 15 bases separating them.

The chain carries TRBV5-8 and TRBJ2-6, with D unclear. Looked up from germline, CDR1 is SGHTS and CDR2 is YDEGEE. The CDR3 runs 15 residues. V lost 2 bases to trimming and J lost 0 bases, with 6 bases between them. The CDR3 sequence is CASSFQRSGANVLTF. The DNA of the CDR3 is TGTGCCAGCAGCTTTCAGCGCTCTGGGGCCAACGTCCTGACTTTC. The variable domain in full, completed from reference TRBV5-8 and TRBJ2-6, reads EAGVTQSPTHLIKTRGQQATLRCSPISGHTSVYWYQQALGLGLQFLLWYDEGEERNRGNFPPRFSGRQFPNYSSELNVNALELEDSALYLCASSFQRSGANVLTFGAGSRLTVL.

The CDR3 DNA is TGTGCCAGCAGTTTAGCCATAAGCGGTAGCAATGAGCAGTTCTTC. Its protein product is CASSLAISGSNEQFF. The J gene is TRBJ2-1, the V gene TRBV28; possible D gene TRBD2, 5 bases. The CDR3 is 15 amino acids. Trimming removed 2 bases at V and 6 bases at J, with 14 bases between. Germline assignment: CDR1 MDHEN and CDR2 SYDVKM.

The chain employs TRBV6-1 and TRBJ1-5; the match to TRBD1 covers 7 bases. The CDR3 has 17 amino acids. J lost 2 bases, V lost 6 bases, and 13 bases had no gene match. Germline lookup yields CDR1 MNHNS and CDR2 SASEGT. The CDR3 loop is CASSRPTGAGGNQPQHF. The DNA for the CDR3 is TGTGCCAGCAGCCGCCCAACAGGGGCCGGGGGCAATCAGCCCCAGCATTTT.